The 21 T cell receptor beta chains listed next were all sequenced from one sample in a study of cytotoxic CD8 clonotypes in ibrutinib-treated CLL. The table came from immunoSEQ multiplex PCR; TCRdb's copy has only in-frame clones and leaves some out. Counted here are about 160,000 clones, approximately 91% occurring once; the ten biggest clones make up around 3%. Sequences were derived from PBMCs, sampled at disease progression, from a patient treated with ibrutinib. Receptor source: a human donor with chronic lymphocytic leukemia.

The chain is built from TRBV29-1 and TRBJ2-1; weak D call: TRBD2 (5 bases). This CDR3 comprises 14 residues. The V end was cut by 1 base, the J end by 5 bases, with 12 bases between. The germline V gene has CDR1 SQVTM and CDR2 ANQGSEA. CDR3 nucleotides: TGCAGCGTTGAAGGACTATTTTTCGACAATGAGCAGTTCTTC. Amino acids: CSVEGLFFDNEQFF.

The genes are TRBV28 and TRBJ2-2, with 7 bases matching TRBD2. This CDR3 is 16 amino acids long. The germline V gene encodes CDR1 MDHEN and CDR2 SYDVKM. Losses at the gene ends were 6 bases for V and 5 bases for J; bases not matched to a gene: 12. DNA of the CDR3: TGTGCCAGCAGGATAAGCGGGAAAAGTCTGACCGGGGAGCTGTTTTTT. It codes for CASRISGKSLTGELFF.

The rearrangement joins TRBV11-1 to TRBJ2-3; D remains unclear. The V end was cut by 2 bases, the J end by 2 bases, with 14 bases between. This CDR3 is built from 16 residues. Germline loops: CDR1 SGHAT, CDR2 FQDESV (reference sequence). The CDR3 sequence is CASSLLSQPNTDTQYF. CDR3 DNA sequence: TGTGCCAGCAGCTTATTATCCCAGCCCAACACAGATACGCAGTATTTT.

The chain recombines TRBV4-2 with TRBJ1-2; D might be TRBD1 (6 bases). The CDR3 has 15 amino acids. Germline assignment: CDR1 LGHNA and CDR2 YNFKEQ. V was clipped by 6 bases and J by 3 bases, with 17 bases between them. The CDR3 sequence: CASRFLGGKDYGYTF. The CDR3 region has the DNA TGTGCCAGCAGATTCTTGGGGGGCAAGGACTATGGCTACACCTTC.

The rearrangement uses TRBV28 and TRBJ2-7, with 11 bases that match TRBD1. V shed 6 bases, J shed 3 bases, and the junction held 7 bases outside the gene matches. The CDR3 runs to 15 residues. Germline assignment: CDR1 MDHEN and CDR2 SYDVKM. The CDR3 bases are TGTGCCAGCAGCCCAAGGACAGGGGGCTACTACGAGCAGTACTTC. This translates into CASSPRTGGYYEQYF.

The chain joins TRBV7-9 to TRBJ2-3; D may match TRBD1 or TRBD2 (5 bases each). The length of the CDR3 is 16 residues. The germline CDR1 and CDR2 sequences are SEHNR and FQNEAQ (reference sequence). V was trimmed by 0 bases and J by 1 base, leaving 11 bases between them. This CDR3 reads CASSLAGPGRTDTQYF. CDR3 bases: TGTGCCAGCAGCTTAGCGGGACCGGGCCGCACAGATACGCAGTATTTT.

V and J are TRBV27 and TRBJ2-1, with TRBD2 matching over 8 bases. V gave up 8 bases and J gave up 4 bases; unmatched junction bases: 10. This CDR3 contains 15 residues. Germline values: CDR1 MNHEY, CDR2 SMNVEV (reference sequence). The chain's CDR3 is CASGPREGVYNEQFF. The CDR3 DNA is TGTGCCAGCGGACCCCGGGAGGGCGTTTACAATGAGCAGTTCTTC.

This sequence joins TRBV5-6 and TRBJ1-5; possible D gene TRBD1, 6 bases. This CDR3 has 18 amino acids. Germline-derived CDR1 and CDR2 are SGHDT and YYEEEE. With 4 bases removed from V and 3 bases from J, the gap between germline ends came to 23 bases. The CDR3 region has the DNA TGTGCCAGCAGCCTTCTTGGAATGGGGGCGGGGAACAATCAGCCCCAGCATTTT. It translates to CASSLLGMGAGNNQPQHF. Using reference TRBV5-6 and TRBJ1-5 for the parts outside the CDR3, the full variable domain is DAGVTQSPTHLIKTRGQQVTLRCSPKSGHDTVSWYQQALGQGPQFIFQYYEEEERQRGNFPDRFSGHQFPNYSSELNVNALLLGDSALYLCASSLLGMGAGNNQPQHFGDGTRLSIL.

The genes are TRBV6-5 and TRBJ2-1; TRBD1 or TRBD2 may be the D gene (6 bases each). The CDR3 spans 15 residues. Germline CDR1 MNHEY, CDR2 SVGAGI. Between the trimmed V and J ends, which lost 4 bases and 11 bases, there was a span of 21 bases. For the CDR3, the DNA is TGTGCCAGCAGTTCAGGGACGGGGGCCGATAATCAGCAGTTCTTC. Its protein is CASSSGTGADNQQFF.

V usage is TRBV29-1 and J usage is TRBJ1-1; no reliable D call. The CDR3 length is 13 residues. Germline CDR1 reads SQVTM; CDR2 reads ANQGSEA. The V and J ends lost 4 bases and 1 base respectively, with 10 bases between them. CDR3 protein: CSVVKVTNTEAFF. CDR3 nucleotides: TGCAGCGTTGTAAAAGTGACGAACACTGAAGCTTTCTTT. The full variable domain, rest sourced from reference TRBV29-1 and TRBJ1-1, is SAVISQKPSRDICQRGTSLTIQCQVDSQVTMMFWYRQQPGQSLTLIATANQGSEATYESGFVIDKFPISRPNLTFSTLTVSNMSPEDSSIYLCSVVKVTNTEAFFGQGTRLTVV.

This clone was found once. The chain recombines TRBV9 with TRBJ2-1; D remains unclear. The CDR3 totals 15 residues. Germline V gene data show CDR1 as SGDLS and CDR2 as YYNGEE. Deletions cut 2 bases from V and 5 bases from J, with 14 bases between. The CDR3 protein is CASSVSDNLHNEQFF. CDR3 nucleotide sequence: TGTGCCAGCAGCGTTTCAGACAACTTACACAATGAGCAGTTCTTC. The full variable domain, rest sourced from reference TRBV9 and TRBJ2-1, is DSGVTQTPKHLITATGQRVTLRCSPRSGDLSVYWYQQSLDQGLQFLIQYYNGEERAKGNILERFSAQQFPDLHSELNLSSLELGDSALYFCASSVSDNLHNEQFFGPGTRLTVL.

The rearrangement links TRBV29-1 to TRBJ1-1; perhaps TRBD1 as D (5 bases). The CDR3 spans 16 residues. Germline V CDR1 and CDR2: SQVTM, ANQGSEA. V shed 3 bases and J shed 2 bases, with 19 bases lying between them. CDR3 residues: CSVELRTKGTNTEAFF. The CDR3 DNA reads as TGCAGCGTTGAGCTACGGACTAAGGGGACCAACACTGAAGCTTTCTTT.

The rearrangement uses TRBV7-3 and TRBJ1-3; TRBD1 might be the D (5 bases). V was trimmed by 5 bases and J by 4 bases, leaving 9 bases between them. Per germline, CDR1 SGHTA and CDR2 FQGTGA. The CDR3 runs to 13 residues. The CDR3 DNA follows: TGTGCCAGCAGCCCCGGGACCGGAAACACCATATATTTT. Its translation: CASSPGTGNTIYF.

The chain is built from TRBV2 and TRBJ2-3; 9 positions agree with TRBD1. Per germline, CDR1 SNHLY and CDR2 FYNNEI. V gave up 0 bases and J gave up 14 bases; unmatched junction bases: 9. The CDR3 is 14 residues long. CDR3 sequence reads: CASSEARWGTGRYF. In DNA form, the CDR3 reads TGTGCCAGCAGTGAAGCTAGATGGGGGACAGGGAGGTATTTT.

The CDR3: CASSLYRGGTGELFF. The CDR3 DNA sequence: TGCGCCAGCAGCCTATACAGAGGGGGCACCGGGGAGCTGTTTTTT. The J gene is TRBJ2-2, the V gene TRBV4-3; D possibly corresponds to TRBD1 (6 bases). This CDR3 has 15 amino acids. Trimming shortened V by 4 bases and J by 4 bases, and 13 bases separated the two germline ends. CDR1 and CDR2 from the germline V gene are LGHNA and YSLEER.

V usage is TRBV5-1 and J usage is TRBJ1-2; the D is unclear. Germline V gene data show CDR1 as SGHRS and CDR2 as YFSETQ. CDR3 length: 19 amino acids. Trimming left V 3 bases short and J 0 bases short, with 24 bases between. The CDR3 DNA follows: TGCGCCAGCAGCTCCTTGCCCGGGCGAGGACTTACCACTAACTATGGCTACACCTTC. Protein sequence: CASSSLPGRGLTTNYGYTF.

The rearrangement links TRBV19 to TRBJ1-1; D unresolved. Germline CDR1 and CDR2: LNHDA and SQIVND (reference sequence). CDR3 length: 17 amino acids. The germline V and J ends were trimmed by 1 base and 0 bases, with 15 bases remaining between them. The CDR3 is CASSIVGMIAMNTEAFF. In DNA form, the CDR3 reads TGTGCCAGTAGTATAGTCGGGATGATCGCCATGAACACTGAAGCTTTCTTT.

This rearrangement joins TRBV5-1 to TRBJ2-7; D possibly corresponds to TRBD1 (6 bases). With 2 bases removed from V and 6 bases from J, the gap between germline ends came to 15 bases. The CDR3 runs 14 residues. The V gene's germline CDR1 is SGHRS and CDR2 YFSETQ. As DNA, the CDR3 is TGCGCCAGCAGCTTTTTGTCCACAGGGAGCGAGCAGTACTTC. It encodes CASSFLSTGSEQYF.

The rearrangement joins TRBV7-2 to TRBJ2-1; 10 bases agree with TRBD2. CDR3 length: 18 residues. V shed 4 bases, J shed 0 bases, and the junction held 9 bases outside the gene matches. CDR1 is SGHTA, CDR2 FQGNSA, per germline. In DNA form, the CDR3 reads TGTGCCAGCAGCTCTCCGGGACTAGCGTTTAGCTCCTACAATGAGCAGTTCTTC. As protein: CASSSPGLAFSSYNEQFF.

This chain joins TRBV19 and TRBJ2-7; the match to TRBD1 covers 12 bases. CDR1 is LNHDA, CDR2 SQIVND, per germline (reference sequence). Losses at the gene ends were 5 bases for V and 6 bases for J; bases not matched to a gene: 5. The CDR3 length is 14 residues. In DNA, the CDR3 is TGTGCCAGTAGTTATGGGACAGGGGGCGGCGAGCAGTACTTC. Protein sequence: CASSYGTGGGEQYF.

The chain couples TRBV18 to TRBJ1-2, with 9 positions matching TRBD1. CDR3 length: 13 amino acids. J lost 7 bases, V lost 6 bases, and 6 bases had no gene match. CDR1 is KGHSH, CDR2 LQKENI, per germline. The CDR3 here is CASSGQGNAGYTF. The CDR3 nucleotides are TGTGCCAGCTCCGGACAGGGGAATGCTGGCTACACCTTC.